The 28 T cell receptor beta chains given below trace back to one sample, sequenced in a study of T cell responses to AZD1222 COVID-19 vaccine. Produced via immunoSEQ multiplex PCR; TCRdb's table is partial and in-frame only. The sample contains 40,000 to 60,000 clones, around four fifths of which appear only once. This sample comprised peripheral blood, obtained on day 0 of MenACWY control vaccination. Receptor source: an adult in good health.

This clone was picked up a small number of times. CDR3 nucleotide sequence: TGCGCCAGCTCCGGGGAAGGAGAAAAACTGTTTTTT. Translating it yields CASSGEGEKLFF. The chain links TRBV5-1 to TRBJ1-4; D ambiguous. Trimming shortened V by 7 bases and J by 8 bases, and 12 bases separated the two germline ends. Germline lookup yields CDR1 SGHRS and CDR2 YFSETQ. This CDR3 is 12 amino acids long.

The chain carries TRBV6-5 and TRBJ1-3; 7 bases are shared with TRBD1. CDR1 is MNHEY, CDR2 SVGAGI, per germline. The CDR3 extends over 15 amino acids. J lost 2 bases, V lost 6 bases, and 7 bases had no gene match. CDR3: CASRRGGGTGNTIYF. The CDR3 nucleotides are TGTGCCAGCAGAAGAGGAGGGGGCACTGGAAACACCATATATTTT.

The chain employs TRBV9 and TRBJ2-3, with 7 nucleotides matching TRBD2. Per germline, CDR1 SGDLS and CDR2 YYNGEE. There are 15 residues in the CDR3. J was trimmed by 2 bases and V by 5 bases; bases with no gene match: 8. In DNA, the CDR3 is TGTGCCAGCAGACCGCTAGCGGACCTCACAGATACGCAGTATTTT. It codes for CASRPLADLTDTQYF.

This rearrangement joins TRBV30 to TRBJ2-1; TRBD2 matches 9 bases. The V gene end was trimmed by 2 bases and the J gene end by 4 bases; junction bases not matched to a gene: 3. Germline V gives CDR1 GTSNPN, CDR2 SVGIG (reference sequence). This CDR3 contains 14 residues. CDR3 nucleotide sequence: TGTGCCTGGAGTAGTCTAGCGGGATACAATGAGCAGTTCTTC. Its translation: CAWSSLAGYNEQFF.

The V and J genes are TRBV4-2 and TRBJ2-2; D call uncertain. Germline V gene sequence: CDR1 LGHNA, CDR2 YNFKEQ. The CDR3 spans 17 residues. The V and J ends lost 0 bases and 8 bases respectively, with 19 bases between them. The CDR3 DNA reads as TGTGCCAGCAGCCAAGATGCAACGGGCGTAACACCGGGGGAGCTGTTTTTT. This encodes CASSQDATGVTPGELFF.

The V and J genes are TRBV11-3 and TRBJ2-7; 7 nucleotides match TRBD2. The ends lost 5 bases at V and 7 bases at J; junction bases unmatched: 8. The germline CDR1 and CDR2 sequences are SGHNT and YENEEA. The CDR3 is 13 residues long. Here the CDR3 DNA reads TGTGCCAGCAGCCCCGGGACTACGGGGGAGCAGTACTTC. It translates to CASSPGTTGEQYF.

The chain joins TRBV19 to TRBJ1-4, with no clear D. Germline CDR1 is LNHDA and CDR2 is SQIVND (reference sequence). Trimming left V 1 base short and J 3 bases short, with 3 bases between. The CDR3 totals 13 residues. In nucleotides, the CDR3 is TGTGCCAGTAGTATAGGTGCTAATGAAAAACTGTTTTTT. It encodes CASSIGANEKLFF.

This clone has just a few counts. This chain links TRBV10-2 with TRBJ1-1; the D is unclear. The CDR3 contains 13 residues. Germline V CDR1 and CDR2: WSHSY, SAAADI. V gave up 3 bases and J gave up 2 bases, with 7 bases separating them. This CDR3 reads CASSDLPNTEAFF. In DNA, the CDR3 is TGCGCCAGCAGTGATTTACCAAACACTGAAGCTTTCTTT.

The gene calls are TRBV10-1 and TRBJ1-2; no reliable D call. V shed 6 bases and J shed 6 bases, with 2 bases lying between them. This CDR3 has 9 amino acids. Germline CDR1 WNHNN, CDR2 SYGVQD (reference sequence). CDR3 sequence: CASRNGYTF. The CDR3 DNA sequence: TGCGCCAGCAGGAATGGCTACACCTTC.

This clone came up a few times. The chain links TRBV4-1 to TRBJ1-1; no firm D call. The CDR3 runs to 16 residues. The V gene's germline CDR1 is MGHRA and CDR2 YSYEKL. V was trimmed by 0 bases and J by 0 bases, leaving 11 bases between them. CDR3 residues: CASSQDVYRMNTEAFF. The CDR3 DNA follows: TGCGCCAGCAGCCAAGACGTATATAGGATGAACACTGAAGCTTTCTTT.

This clone was found once. The chain couples TRBV12-2 to TRBJ1-1; the table's D call of TRBD1 was not tested on the DNA. TRBV12-2 is marked as a pseudogene. This CDR3 comprises 17 residues. As DNA, the CDR3 is TGTGCAAGTCGCTTACCCTACCGGGACAGGGAGAACACTGAAGCTTTCTTT. This encodes CASRLPYRDRENTEAFF.

The V and J genes are TRBV5-1 and TRBJ2-2; 8 bases agree with TRBD1. The CDR3 covers 17 residues. Per germline, CDR1 SGHRS and CDR2 YFSETQ. V was pared by 0 bases and J by 2 bases, with 6 bases of the junction left unmatched. The CDR3 coding sequence is TGCGCCAGCAGCTTGGCCTTGCAGGGGGCCAACACCGGGGAGCTGTTTTTT. The encoded protein is CASSLALQGANTGELFF.

The chain is built from TRBV24-1 and TRBJ2-4; perhaps TRBD2 as D (6 bases). V was clipped by 3 bases and J by 8 bases, with 16 bases between them. The CDR3 runs 15 residues. Germline V lookup: CDR1 KGHDR, CDR2 SFDVKD. The CDR3 is CATSDKPGPGDIQYF. CDR3 coding DNA: TGTGCCACCAGTGATAAACCGGGCCCGGGGGACATTCAGTACTTC.

In this sample, this clone turned up a few times. The chain joins TRBV6-5 to TRBJ2-7; TRBD2 matches at 12 bases. This CDR3 has 14 residues. V shed 7 bases and J 2 bases; nucleotides not matched to a gene: 3. Germline CDR1 reads MNHEY; CDR2 reads SVGAGI. The CDR3 here is CASTRTSGTYEQYF. CDR3 coding DNA: TGTGCCAGCACCCGGACTAGCGGGACCTACGAGCAGTACTTC.

The V gene is TRBV6-1, the J gene TRBJ1-6, with a possible D match to TRBD1 (5 bases). CDR1 MNHNS and CDR2 SASEGT come from the germline V gene. Trimming stripped 7 bases from V and 6 bases from J, with 16 bases between. This CDR3 contains 15 residues. Here the CDR3 reads CASNRLGDRNSPLHF. Here the CDR3 DNA reads TGTGCCAGCAATCGGTTAGGGGATCGTAATTCACCCCTCCACTTT.

The chain recombines TRBV19 with TRBJ2-7; 7 bases match TRBD1. With 6 bases clipped from V and 0 bases from J, the junction kept 5 bases outside the gene matches. Germline CDR1 and CDR2: LNHDA and SQIVND (reference sequence). The CDR3 totals 14 residues. The CDR3, as DNA: TGTGCCAGTAGAGGACAGGACCTCTCCTACGAGCAGTACGTC. Translated: CASRGQDLSYEQYV.

The chain is built from TRBV27 and TRBJ1-1; tentatively, D is TRBD1 (6 bases). Per the germline V gene, CDR1 is MNHEY and CDR2 is SMNVEV (reference sequence). The CDR3 length is 15 residues. Trimming removed 6 bases from V and 0 bases from J, with 14 bases in between. CDR3 protein: CASRVGGLMNTEAFF. CDR3 nucleotides: TGTGCCAGCAGGGTCGGGGGGCTTATGAACACTGAAGCTTTCTTT.

This chain links TRBV28 with TRBJ1-5, with D possibly being TRBD1 (5 bases). Per the germline V gene, CDR1 is MDHEN and CDR2 is SYDVKM. The V gene lost 6 bases and the J gene lost 12 bases, with 12 bases spanning the gap. The CDR3 contains 11 residues. The CDR3 protein is CASSPGLLQHF. CDR3 nucleotide sequence: TGTGCCAGCAGCCCGGGACTTCTCCAGCATTTT.

The genes are TRBV7-7 and TRBJ2-7; D is possibly TRBD1 (5 bases). The CDR3 covers 13 residues. Per the germline V gene, CDR1 is SSHAT and CDR2 is FNYEAQ (reference sequence). V dropped 3 bases and J dropped 3 bases, with 9 bases sitting between them. CDR3 sequence reads: CASSFNQGYEQYF. CDR3 sequence (DNA): TGTGCCAGCAGCTTTAACCAGGGCTACGAGCAGTACTTC.

V usage is TRBV19 and J usage is TRBJ1-2, with D maybe TRBD1 (6 bases). The CDR3 loop spans 14 amino acids. The germline V gene has CDR1 LNHDA and CDR2 SQIVND (reference sequence). Trimming took off 3 bases at V and 5 bases at J, with 13 bases between the two ends. The CDR3 loop is CASSIPRTVYGYTF. CDR3 coding DNA: TGTGCCAGTAGTATTCCGCGGACAGTTTATGGCTACACCTTC.

The chain combines TRBV6-1 with TRBJ1-5; the D gene is possibly TRBD1 (5 bases). The CDR3 is made up of 16 amino acids. V gave up 4 bases and J gave up 7 bases, with 20 bases separating them. Looked up from germline, CDR1 is MNHNS and CDR2 is SASEGT. The CDR3: CASSVPVRGNRQPQHF. For the CDR3, the DNA is TGTGCCAGCAGTGTTCCCGTCCGGGGGAATAGACAGCCCCAGCATTTT.

V and J are TRBV6-5 and TRBJ2-7, with D perhaps being TRBD1 or TRBD2 (6 bases each). The CDR3 is 14 amino acids. V shed 6 bases and J shed 2 bases, with 14 bases lying between them. From germline, CDR1 is MNHEY and CDR2 SVGAGI. The chain's CDR3 is CASSPQGGTYEQYF. CDR3 DNA sequence: TGTGCCAGCAGCCCACAGGGAGGAACCTACGAGCAGTACTTC.

This rearrangement joins TRBV2 to TRBJ1-2, with D tentatively TRBD1 (5 bases). The CDR3 contains 13 residues. V was clipped by 2 bases and J by 5 bases, with 9 bases between them. CDR1 and CDR2 from the germline V gene are SNHLY and FYNNEI. This CDR3 reads CASSEWGEYGYTF. CDR3 nucleotide sequence: TGTGCCAGCAGTGAATGGGGCGAATATGGCTACACCTTC.

This chain links TRBV10-2 with TRBJ2-5; maybe TRBD1 (6 bases). The CDR3 sequence is 12 residues long. Germline assignment: CDR1 WSHSY and CDR2 SAAADI. Trimming took 4 bases from V and 6 from J, leaving 9 bases between them. Here the CDR3 reads CASSGQGQTQYF. CDR3 sequence (DNA): TGCGCCAGCAGTGGTCAGGGGCAGACCCAGTACTTC.

The chain has TRBV7-6 and TRBJ1-1, with 9 bases aligning to TRBD1. CDR1 and CDR2 (germline): SGHVS, FNYEAQ. There are 16 residues in the CDR3. The trim removed 1 base at V and 5 bases at J, leaving 8 bases unmatched. CDR3 amino acids: CASSLDVTGGGTEAFF. For the CDR3, the DNA is TGTGCCAGCAGCTTAGATGTGACAGGGGGAGGGACTGAAGCTTTCTTT.

The chain joins TRBV7-9 to TRBJ2-7; TRBD2 matches 12 bases. The germline gives CDR1 SEHNR, CDR2 FQNEAQ (reference sequence). The CDR3 has 15 residues. V was pared by 2 bases and J by 5 bases, with 4 bases of the junction left unmatched. The CDR3 protein is CASSLLRTSGDEQYF. In DNA form, the CDR3 reads TGTGCCAGCAGCTTACTTCGGACTAGCGGGGACGAGCAGTACTTC.

The chain joins TRBV29-1 to TRBJ2-1; D is unresolved. The germline V and J ends were trimmed by 3 bases and 4 bases, with 7 bases remaining between them. The CDR3 sequence is 12 residues long. Germline CDR1 SQVTM, CDR2 ANQGSEA. The CDR3, as DNA: TGCAGCGTTGAGGGAACGTACAATGAGCAGTTCTTC. It specifies CSVEGTYNEQFF.

The chain joins TRBV18 to TRBJ1-5, with D possibly matching TRBD1 (5 bases). Trimming removed 3 bases at V and 3 bases at J, with 9 bases between. CDR1 is KGHSH and CDR2 is LQKENI in the germline V gene. The CDR3 covers 14 residues. The CDR3 DNA is TGTGCCAGCTCACCTAAGACAGTCAATCAGCCCCAGCATTTT. Protein sequence: CASSPKTVNQPQHF. Variable domain in full (rest from reference TRBV18 and TRBJ1-5): NAGVMQNPRHLVRRRGQEARLRCSPMKGHSHVYWYRQLPEEGLKFMVYLQKENIIDESGMPKERFSAEFPKEGPSILRIQQVVRGDSAAYFCASSPKTVNQPQHFGDGTRLSIL.